Reported below is one T cell receptor (beta chain). The table lists this clonotype with a few counts. No antigen is known for it. Within one base of it there is no much larger clone, and no base qualities were kept. Deletion took 1 base off V and 0 bases off J, with a span of 9 bases between the germline ends. From a lookup of the germline V gene, CDR1 and CDR2 are KGHSH and LQKENI. Including the terminal cysteine and phenylalanine, the CDR3 comprises 15 residues. This entry keeps only the CDR3 DNA: 45 bases, framed from base 1. The method was 5' RACE. This sample was sequenced with an Illumina HiSeq 2500. The second PCR ran for roughly 7 to 12 cycles and used a J-beta primer mix along with a sample-barcoded 5' primer. A template-switch 5' adaptor carrying 12 random nucleotides introduced a unique molecular identifier onto each TCR beta cDNA molecule. Each sample yielded at least 3 million CDR3-containing paired-end reads. The Mint cDNA synthesis kit, primed by a TRBC-specific oligonucleotide, was used to synthesize first-strand cDNA from all RNA. Following uracil-DNA glycosylase treatment, a first 18-cycle PCR with universal primers M1SS and BC2_uni_R was performed on all cDNA. The study's own analysis went as follows. Each sample was normalized by randomly selecting 1 million high-quality reads, each carrying a distinct molecular identifier. Instead of being binned into consensus sequences, reads with shared molecular identifiers were discarded. CDR3 identification, clonotype clustering and error correction used MiTCR with a Q25 quality threshold and the strictest error-elimination algorithm. A nonparametric unseen species model with Euler transformation was used to estimate a lower bound on total TCR beta diversity. The public sequencing data were trimmed at Q25 with fastp and processed into clonotypes with MiXCR by TCRdb, which kept only in-frame beta chains. Rows with a matching CDR3 protein are joined into one entry that keeps the most common DNA and genes. TCRdb assigned the V and J calls; the authors' analysis was not used. Counted in this sample were about 590,000 distinct CDR3 sequences; around 31% of them appeared once. The top ten clones comprise around 14% of the sample.

Donors were about 36 systemically healthy Caucasian individuals from Russia aged roughly 6 to 95 years. Ten milliliters of peripheral blood were drawn from each donor into EDTA-treated Vacutainer tubes. Ficoll-Paque density-gradient centrifugation was used to isolate PBMCs, with at least 6.5 million per sample. Total RNA, at least 6 micrograms per sample, was extracted from PBMCs with Trizol reagent. For every donor, flow cytometry on a PBMC aliquot measured the percentage of naive CD45RAhigh/CD27high T cells. The entry originates in a study of blood T cells in healthy people across ages (dated by TCRdb to between 2015 and 2017). Context from the whole study: Template switching captured roughly one uniquely barcoded TCR beta cDNA molecule per two T cells in model experiments. To track age-related changes in TCR beta repertoire diversity, the study relied on deep sequencing normalized with unique cDNA molecular identifiers. Four age groups were formed from the donors: young (average approximately 15 years), middle-aged (more than 35), aged (approximately 60) and long-lived (around 82). To avoid experimental bias, donors of different ages were randomly spread across the sequencing lanes. Using the same blood draw, the study looked at two additional independent replicas of 1 million unique cDNA reads for two donors, one aged 18 to 30 and the other aged 80 or older. Overall study results and their limits: Observed TCR beta diversity correlated strongly with the percentage of naive T cells measured by flow cytometry. As age increased, observed TCR beta diversity per million T cells dropped in a roughly linear way, and a significant reduction was already evident by age around 41. Estimates of total diversity based on one million sequenced T cells were regarded as lower bounds and as underestimates. Since profiling was done on bulk unsorted PBMCs, naive and antigen-experienced compartments could not be conclusively compared. Compared with the aged group, the long-lived group had more naive CD4+ T cells, fewer expanded clones and increased TCR diversity, a pattern suggesting age selection. Because the CMV infection status of the donors was unknown, age-related changes in expanded clonotypes may potentially have been confounded.

This sequence originates from a woman over 75 in good health. The sequencing input was blood. The sequence joins TRBV18 to TRBJ1-1; TRBD1 is possibly the D segment (5 matching bases). The CDR3 in this case is CASSPRDGMNTEAFF. The DNA sequence is given as TGTGCCAGCTCACCACGGGACGGGATGAACACTGAAGCTTTCTTT.